These T cell receptor beta chains were read from a single sample in a study of T cells after posttransplantation cyclophosphamide. TCRdb's table, derived via immunoSEQ multiplex PCR, lists solely in-frame clones and lacks some. This sample has roughly 8,000 clones, each found more than once. Material: PBMCs, obtained after an allogeneic stem cell transplant with post-transplant cyclophosphamide. These receptors all stem from a young adult male patient who received an allogeneic stem cell transplant from an unrelated donor, was CMV-positive, and had acute and chronic GVHD. T cells may partly derive from the graft donor. The CDR3 runs from the conserved cysteine through the conserved F or W. The D gene is left open where the match is weak. Not all rows give a size; the values are once, few, many and, for expanded clones, a class.

V: TRBV14; J: TRBJ1-2; D: -; size: many; CDR3: CASSQVKTGGVGYTF; DNA: TGTGCCAGCAGCCAAGTAAAGACAGGAGGGGTTGGCTACACCTTC
V: TRBV11-2; J: TRBJ2-7; D: TRBD1; size: many; CDR3: CASSLGTGSFYEQYF; DNA: TGTGCCAGCAGCTTAGGGACAGGTTCTTTCTACGAGCAGTACTTC
V: TRBV27; J: TRBJ1-1; D: -; size: many; CDR3: CASSLGLNTEAFF; DNA: TGTGCCAGCAGTTTAGGACTTAACACTGAAGCTTTCTTT
V: TRBV7-2; J: TRBJ1-1; D: -; size: many; CDR3: CASSLGGGTEAFF; DNA: TGTGCCAGCAGCTTAGGGGGGGGCACTGAAGCTTTCTTT
V: TRBV7-2; J: TRBJ2-7; D: -; size: medium-sized; CDR3: CASSLGGLSGEQYF; DNA: TGTGCCAGCAGCTTAGGGGGGCTCTCAGGCGAGCAGTACTTC
V: TRBV9; J: TRBJ1-3; D: -; size: many; CDR3: CASSDRGGEGSGNTIYF; DNA: TGTGCCAGCAGCGACCGTGGAGGGGAGGGTTCCGGAAACACCATATATTTT
V: TRBV4-3; J: TRBJ2-7; D: -; size: many; CDR3: CASSQGWRATEQYF; DNA: TGCGCCAGCAGCCAAGGGTGGAGGGCGACGGAGCAGTACTTC
V: TRBV6-2/TRBV6-3; J: TRBJ2-3; D: TRBD2; size: many; CDR3: CASSNGLAGPDTQYF; DNA: TGTGCCAGCAGTAACGGACTAGCGGGCCCAGATACGCAGTATTTT
V: TRBV11-3; J: TRBJ2-7; D: TRBD2; size: many; CDR3: CASSLVSSGRAPHEQYF; DNA: TGTGCCAGCAGCTTAGTGTCTAGCGGGAGGGCCCCCCACGAGCAGTACTTC
V: TRBV7-2; J: TRBJ1-1; D: -; size: few; CDR3: CASTPNEAGLNTEAFF; DNA: TGTGCCAGCACCCCAAACGAGGCAGGGCTGAACACTGAAGCTTTCTTT
V: TRBV29-1; J: TRBJ1-1; D: TRBD1; size: many; CDR3: CSAGQDLNTEAFF; DNA: TGCAGCGCAGGACAGGATTTGAACACTGAAGCTTTCTTT
V: TRBV6-1; J: TRBJ1-5; D: TRBD1; size: many; CDR3: CASSGPWDRGLDQPQHF; DNA: TGTGCCAGCAGTGGACCCTGGGACAGGGGGCTCGATCAGCCCCAGCATTTT
V: TRBV18; J: TRBJ2-4; D: -; size: many; CDR3: CASSPAEKNIQYF; DNA: TGTGCCAGCTCACCAGCAGAAAAAAACATTCAGTACTTC
V: TRBV6-6; J: TRBJ2-7; D: TRBD2; size: many; CDR3: CASRGELVNEQYF; DNA: TGTGCCAGCCGGGGGGAACTCGTAAACGAGCAGTACTTC
V: TRBV6-1; J: TRBJ1-1; D: -; size: many; CDR3: CASREIQGAGTEAFF; DNA: TGTGCCAGCAGGGAGATACAGGGTGCGGGCACTGAAGCTTTCTTT
V: TRBV30; J: TRBJ2-2; D: -; size: -; CDR3: CAWQTIRPGELFF; DNA: TGTGCCTGGCAGACAATCAGGCCCGGGGAGCTGTTTTTT
V: TRBV4-1; J: TRBJ2-7; D: TRBD1; size: many; CDR3: CASSQGRQGSSYEQYF; DNA: TGCGCCAGCAGCCAAGGGAGACAGGGCTCATCCTACGAGCAGTACTTC
V: TRBV5-1; J: TRBJ2-3; D: -; size: -; CDR3: CASSLVPVSTDTQYF; DNA: TGCGCCAGCAGCTTGGTTCCCGTTAGCACAGATACGCAGTATTTT
V: TRBV12-3/TRBV12-4; J: TRBJ2-3; D: TRBD2; size: many; CDR3: CASSRGTSGGAADTQYF; DNA: TGTGCCAGCAGTCGCGGGACTAGCGGGGGGGCTGCAGATACGCAGTATTTT
V: TRBV7-9; J: TRBJ1-3; D: -; size: many; CDR3: CASSLTSARFFGNTIYF; DNA: TGTGCCAGCAGCTTAACGTCCGCAAGGTTTTTTGGAAACACCATATATTTT
V: TRBV27; J: TRBJ2-1; D: -; size: many; CDR3: CASSLSSALYNEQFF; DNA: TGTGCCAGCAGTTTATCTAGCGCACTATACAATGAGCAGTTCTTC
V: TRBV7-2; J: TRBJ2-7; D: TRBD2; size: many; CDR3: CASSPLGGRAGEQYF; DNA: TGTGCCAGCAGCCCACTTGGGGGGAGGGCGGGCGAGCAGTACTTC
V: TRBV7-2; J: TRBJ2-1; D: -; size: medium-sized; CDR3: CASSSDRPEQFF; DNA: TGTGCCAGCAGCTCAGACAGGCCGGAGCAGTTCTTC
V: TRBV9; J: TRBJ2-1; D: -; size: many; CDR3: CASSEYTGSYNEQFF; DNA: TGTGCCAGCAGCGAATATACAGGGTCCTACAATGAGCAGTTCTTC
V: TRBV12-3/TRBV12-4; J: TRBJ1-1; D: -; size: many; CDR3: CASSIREGDTEAFF; DNA: TGTGCCAGCAGCATCCGAGAAGGGGACACTGAAGCTTTCTTT
V: TRBV12-3/TRBV12-4; J: TRBJ2-3; D: TRBD1; size: -; CDR3: CASSLDRGLADTQYF; DNA: TGTGCCAGCAGTCTTGACAGGGGGCTAGCAGATACGCAGTATTTT
V: TRBV6-5; J: TRBJ2-5; D: TRBD1; size: many; CDR3: CASSYSTGTPQETQYF; DNA: TGTGCCAGCAGTTACTCGACAGGGACCCCCCAAGAGACCCAGTACTTC
V: TRBV6-5; J: TRBJ1-4; D: TRBD1; size: medium-sized; CDR3: CASSYGTGEEKLFF; DNA: TGTGCCAGCAGTTACGGGACAGGGGAAGAAAAACTGTTTTTT
V: TRBV4-1; J: TRBJ2-1; D: TRBD1; size: many; CDR3: CASSQLVDRGNEQFF; DNA: TGCGCCAGCAGCCAGTTAGTGGACAGGGGCAATGAGCAGTTCTTC
V: TRBV12-3/TRBV12-4; J: TRBJ1-2; D: -; size: many; CDR3: CASSRDFLRDYGYTF; DNA: TGTGCCAGCAGCAGGGACTTTCTACGGGACTATGGCTACACCTTC
V: TRBV12-3/TRBV12-4; J: TRBJ2-5; D: TRBD1; size: many; CDR3: CASSFLQGPQYF; DNA: TGTGCCAGCAGTTTTCTACAGGGGCCCCAGTACTTC
V: TRBV10-3; J: TRBJ2-7; D: -; size: medium-sized; CDR3: CAISDGGPYEQYF; DNA: TGTGCCATCAGTGACGGCGGCCCTTACGAGCAGTACTTC
V: TRBV2; J: TRBJ1-2; D: TRBD1; size: medium-sized; CDR3: CASRVGTGGGYGYTF; DNA: TGTGCCAGCAGGGTCGGGACAGGGGGCGGCTATGGCTACACCTTC
V: TRBV11-3; J: TRBJ2-7; D: TRBD1; size: many; CDR3: CASSLGRTGDEQYF; DNA: TGTGCCAGCAGCTTAGGCCGGACAGGGGACGAGCAGTACTTC
V: TRBV30; J: TRBJ1-2; D: -; size: many; CDR3: CAWGSGYGYTF; DNA: TGTGCCTGGGGTTCGGGGTATGGCTACACCTTC
V: TRBV10-3; J: TRBJ1-6; D: -; size: many; CDR3: CAISDVEGQVYNSPLHF; DNA: TGTGCCATCAGTGATGTAGAGGGCCAGGTCTATAATTCACCCCTCCACTTT
V: TRBV19; J: TRBJ2-6; D: TRBD1; size: many; CDR3: CASQRQGNSGANVLTF; DNA: TGTGCCAGTCAGCGACAGGGGAACTCTGGGGCCAACGTCCTGACTTTC
V: TRBV5-1; J: TRBJ2-3; D: TRBD1; size: many; CDR3: CASSDEQGHITDTQYF; DNA: TGCGCCAGCAGCGATGAACAGGGGCACATCACAGATACGCAGTATTTT
V: TRBV7-9; J: TRBJ1-6; D: -; size: medium-sized; CDR3: CASSFPQGWNSPLHF; DNA: TGTGCCAGCAGCTTCCCACAGGGCTGGAATTCACCCCTCCACTTT
V: TRBV7-2; J: TRBJ2-4; D: -; size: many; CDR3: CASSLAPRGDIQYF; DNA: TGTGCCAGCAGCTTAGCCCCCCGAGGGGACATTCAGTACTTC
V: TRBV6-5; J: TRBJ1-5; D: -; size: many; CDR3: CASSYSQGNQPQHF; DNA: TGTGCCAGCAGTTACTCGCAGGGCAATCAGCCCCAGCATTTT
V: TRBV7-2; J: TRBJ2-1; D: -; size: many; CDR3: CASSPRGGGYNEQFF; DNA: TGTGCCAGCAGCCCTAGGGGGGGAGGCTACAATGAGCAGTTCTTC
V: TRBV5-1; J: TRBJ2-3; D: TRBD2; size: many; CDR3: CASSLGLAGGHSTDTQYF; DNA: TGCGCCAGCAGCTTGGGACTAGCGGGGGGCCACAGCACAGATACGCAGTATTTT
V: TRBV27; J: TRBJ1-3; D: -; size: many; CDR3: CASSSGAGPGNTIYF; DNA: TGTGCCAGCAGTTCGGGAGCAGGGCCCGGAAACACCATATATTTT
V: TRBV5-1; J: TRBJ2-7; D: -; size: few; CDR3: CASSLVGNEQYF; DNA: TGCGCCAGCAGCTTGGTCGGTAACGAGCAGTACTTC
V: TRBV5-4; J: TRBJ2-7; D: -; size: many; CDR3: CASSLSPPRGQKAYEQYF; DNA: TGTGCCAGCAGCTTGTCCCCACCCCGCGGACAGAAAGCCTACGAGCAGTACTTC
V: TRBV10-3; J: TRBJ2-2; D: -; size: medium-sized; CDR3: CAISEPRDFLNTGELFF; DNA: TGTGCCATCAGTGAGCCTCGCGACTTCCTTAACACCGGGGAGCTGTTTTTT
V: TRBV10-3; J: TRBJ2-5; D: -; size: many; CDR3: CAISDRKETQYF; DNA: TGTGCCATCAGTGACAGGAAAGAGACCCAGTACTTC
V: TRBV7-2; J: TRBJ2-1; D: TRBD1; size: many; CDR3: CATTPGQSSYNEQFF; DNA: TGTGCGACCACCCCGGGACAGAGCTCCTACAATGAGCAGTTCTTC
V: TRBV7-9; J: TRBJ2-3; D: TRBD2; size: many; CDR3: CASSPGLAGGTDTQYF; DNA: TGTGCCAGCAGCCCGGGACTAGCGGGAGGAACAGATACGCAGTATTTT
V: TRBV2; J: TRBJ2-7; D: -; size: many; CDR3: CASSFVHSPMTEQYF; DNA: TGTGCCAGCAGTTTCGTCCACAGCCCCATGACCGAGCAGTACTTC
V: TRBV10-1; J: TRBJ2-5; D: -; size: many; CDR3: CASSEEEGLHQETQYF; DNA: TGCGCCAGCAGTGAGGAGGAAGGGCTCCACCAAGAGACCCAGTACTTC
V: TRBV5-1; J: TRBJ2-7; D: -; size: many; CDR3: CASSFVGGPYEQYF; DNA: TGCGCCAGCAGCTTTGTAGGAGGGCCCTACGAGCAGTACTTC
V: TRBV6-5; J: TRBJ2-1; D: -; size: medium-sized; CDR3: CASSYSGRGNEQFF; DNA: TGTGCCAGCAGTTACTCTGGCAGGGGCAATGAGCAGTTCTTC
V: TRBV5-1; J: TRBJ2-5; D: -; size: few; CDR3: CASSLGTNQETQYF; DNA: TGCGCCAGCAGCTTGGGGACAAACCAAGAGACCCAGTACTTC